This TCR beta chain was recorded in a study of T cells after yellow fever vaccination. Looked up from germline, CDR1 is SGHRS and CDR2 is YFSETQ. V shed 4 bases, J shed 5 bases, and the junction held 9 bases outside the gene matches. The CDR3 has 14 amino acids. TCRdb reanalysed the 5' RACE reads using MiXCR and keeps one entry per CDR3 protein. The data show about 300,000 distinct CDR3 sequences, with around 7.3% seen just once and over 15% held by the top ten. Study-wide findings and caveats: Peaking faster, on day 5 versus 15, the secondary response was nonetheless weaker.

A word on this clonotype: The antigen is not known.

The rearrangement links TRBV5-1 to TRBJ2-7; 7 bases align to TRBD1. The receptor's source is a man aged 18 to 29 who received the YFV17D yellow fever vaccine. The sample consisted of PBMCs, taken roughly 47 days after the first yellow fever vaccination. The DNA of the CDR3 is TGCGCCAGCAGCCCGGTGACAGGGAACCACGAGCAGTACTTC. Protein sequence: CASSPVTGNHEQYF.